These 11 T cell receptor beta chains share one sample of origin, sequenced in a study of PD-1 blockade in mismatch repair-deficient tumors. TCRdb's table, derived via immunoSEQ multiplex PCR, lists solely in-frame clones and lacks some. The profile shows just over 25,000 clones, about 81% of them singletons. The sample consisted of PBMCs, taken before pembrolizumab treatment. These TCRs come from an adult with mismatch repair-deficient cancer.

The chain uses TRBV7-8 and TRBJ2-3; maybe TRBD1 (6 bases). The CDR3 runs to 18 residues. Trimming removed 0 bases from V and 0 bases from J, with 16 bases in between. The germline CDR1 and CDR2 sequences are SGHVS and FQNEAQ. CDR3 coding DNA: TGTGCCAGCAGCTTAGCGCTCACAGGGACAACTAGCACAGATACGCAGTATTTT. It is translated as CASSLALTGTTSTDTQYF. Using reference TRBV7-8 and TRBJ2-3 for the parts outside the CDR3, the full variable domain is GAGVSQSPRYKVAKRGQDVALRCDPISGHVSLFWYQQALGQGPEFLTYFQNEAQLDKSGLPSDRFFAERPEGSVSTLKIQRTQQEDSAVYLCASSLALTGTTSTDTQYFGPGTRLTVL.

J is TRBJ2-1 and V is TRBV28; 11 nucleotides match TRBD2. Trimming at V came to 1 base and at J to 4 bases, leaving 3 bases not matched to a gene. Germline V gives CDR1 MDHEN, CDR2 SYDVKM. There are 16 residues in the CDR3. The CDR3 region is CASSLSWTSGYNEQFF. The CDR3 DNA reads as TGTGCCAGCAGTTTATCTTGGACTAGCGGGTACAATGAGCAGTTCTTC.

A few counts support this clone. The chain has TRBV2 and TRBJ1-2; TRBD1 aligns across 7 bases. The V gene end was trimmed by 6 bases and the J gene end by 4 bases; junction bases not matched to a gene: 5. Germline V gene lookup returns CDR1 SNHLY and CDR2 FYNNEI. The CDR3 loop spans 13 amino acids. The CDR3 sequence is CASSDREPYGYTF. CDR3 sequence (DNA): TGTGCCAGCAGCGACAGGGAGCCCTATGGCTACACCTTC. Complete variable domain (other parts from reference TRBV2 and TRBJ1-2): EPEVTQTPSHQVTQMGQEVILRCVPISNHLYFYWYRQILGQKVEFLVSFYNNEISEKSEIFDDQFSVERPDGSNFTLKIRSTKLEDSAMYFCASSDREPYGYTFGSGTRLTVV.

This chain joins TRBV18 and TRBJ2-3, with D perhaps TRBD2 (6 bases). The germline V gene has CDR1 KGHSH and CDR2 LQKENI. The length of the CDR3 is 15 residues. Trimming removed 7 bases from V and 0 bases from J, with 14 bases in between. The CDR3 here is CASLGLASSTDTQYF. DNA of the CDR3: TGTGCCAGCTTAGGCCTAGCGTCTAGCACAGATACGCAGTATTTT.

The sample holds a few counts of this clone. V gene TRBV7-9 combines with J gene TRBJ2-7; 7 bases map to TRBD2. V shed 3 bases, J shed 4 bases, and the junction held 12 bases outside the gene matches. Per the germline V gene, CDR1 is SEHNR and CDR2 is FQNEAQ (reference sequence). This CDR3 has 16 amino acids. CDR3 bases: TGTGCCAGCAGCTTTGGGTCGCGCGGGAGTCCGTACGAGCAGTACTTC. Protein sequence: CASSFGSRGSPYEQYF. The whole variable domain, remainder taken from reference TRBV7-9 and TRBJ2-7, is DTGVSQNPRHKITKRGQNVTFRCDPISEHNRLYWYRQTLGQGPEFLTYFQNEAQLEKSRLLSDRFSAERPKGSFSTLEIQRTEQGDSAMYLCASSFGSRGSPYEQYFGPGTRLTVT.

The chain is built from TRBV11-3 and TRBJ2-1; 10 positions agree with TRBD2. The germline gives CDR1 SGHNT, CDR2 YENEEA. CDR3 length equals 14 residues. Trimming cost V 5 bases and J 10 bases; bases outside gene matches: 8. CDR3 in DNA: TGTGCCAGCAGCCCCTCAAGCGGGAGGGGGGAGCAGTTCTTC. Translated: CASSPSSGRGEQFF.

The chain uses TRBV11-2 and TRBJ2-7; 10 positions agree with TRBD1. Trimming cost V 5 bases and J 1 base; bases outside gene matches: 2. Germline V gene sequence: CDR1 SGHAT, CDR2 FQNNGV. This CDR3 contains 14 residues. CDR3 sequence: CASSRDRGSYEQYF. The CDR3 DNA reads TGTGCCAGCAGCCGGGACAGGGGTTCCTACGAGCAGTACTTC.

This chain links TRBV7-9 with TRBJ1-2; maybe TRBD1 (6 bases). V gave up 2 bases and J gave up 4 bases, with 17 bases separating them. Germline V gives CDR1 SEHNR, CDR2 FQNEAQ (reference sequence). The CDR3 loop spans 16 amino acids. DNA of the CDR3: TGTGCCAGCAGCTTAAGTGGCGGGGGGCCGGGCTATGGCTACACCTTC. This codes for CASSLSGGGPGYGYTF.

This clone has only one observation. The chain carries TRBV20-1 and TRBJ2-7; D gene uncertain. The CDR3 is made up of 10 amino acids. The germline V gene has CDR1 DFQATT and CDR2 SNEGSKA (reference sequence). Trimming removed 2 bases at V and 4 bases at J, with 3 bases between. The DNA of the CDR3 is TGCAGTGCTAGACTATACGAGCAGTACTTC. Amino acids: CSARLYEQYF.

V usage is TRBV4-1 and J usage is TRBJ1-1; TRBD1 might be the D (6 bases). This CDR3 is built from 14 residues. Germline V gives CDR1 MGHRA, CDR2 YSYEKL. V was shortened by 1 base and J by 6 bases, with 12 bases between the two germline ends. The CDR3, as DNA: TGCGCCAGCAGCCAAGTTCTACAGGGTTCTGAAGCTTTCTTT. It translates to CASSQVLQGSEAFF.

V and J are TRBV19 and TRBJ1-4, with TRBD1 identical over 8 bases. V lost 9 bases to trimming and J lost 3 bases; unmatched junction nucleotides: 6. Per germline, CDR1 LNHDA and CDR2 SQIVND (reference sequence). The length of the CDR3 is 14 residues. The chain's CDR3 is CASLPGQANEKLFF. The CDR3 DNA sequence: TGTGCCAGCCTTCCGGGACAGGCTAATGAAAAACTGTTTTTT.